This TCR beta chain was identified in a study of vaccination and CD4 T cells after COVID-19. Overall study: Overlapping spike pools from SARS-CoV-2 and HCoV-NL63, HCoV-OC43 and HCoV-229E served as culture stimuli.

Treatment of the sample: roughly 10-day PBMC culture with coronavirus spike peptide pools or control peptides (ViraFEST assay). First, ViraFEST expanded antigen-specific T cells with peptide pools, and next it sequenced the TCRs. Oncomine TCR Beta short-read sequencing was applied to DNA from cultured CD4+ T cells. TCRdb redid the calling of the PCR reads with MiXCR, one entry per CDR3 protein. The table includes about 15,000 distinct CDR3 sequences, 40% to 45% detected once. Germline CDR1 is KGHDR and CDR2 is SFDVKD. This CDR3 is built from 12 residues. V lost 4 bases, J lost 7 bases, and 7 bases lay in between. As concerns this clonotype: Its matching antigen is unknown.

Sequencing was carried out using cultured CD4+ T cells from blood. This clonotype originated in a human donor with COVID-19. This chain connects TRBV24-1 to TRBJ1-5; no definite D call. This CDR3 is CATSEFEQPQHF. In DNA form, the CDR3 reads TGTGCCACCAGTGAATTCGAACAGCCCCAGCATTTT.